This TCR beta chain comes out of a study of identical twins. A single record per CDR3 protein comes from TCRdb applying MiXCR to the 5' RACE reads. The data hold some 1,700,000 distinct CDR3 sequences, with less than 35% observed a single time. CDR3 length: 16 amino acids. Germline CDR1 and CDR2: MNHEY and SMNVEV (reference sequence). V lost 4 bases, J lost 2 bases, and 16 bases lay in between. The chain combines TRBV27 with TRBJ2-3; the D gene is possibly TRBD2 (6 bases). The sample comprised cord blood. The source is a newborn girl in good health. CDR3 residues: CASSSTSSSLTDTQYF. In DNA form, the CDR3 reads TGTGCCAGCAGTTCGACTAGTTCCTCACTCACAGATACGCAGTATTTT.